Presented here are 18 T cell receptor beta chains from one specimen sequenced in a study of blood T cell repertoires in COVID-19. Only in-frame clones appear in the TCRdb table, and some are missing; sequencing was by immunoSEQ multiplex PCR. The sample lists under 200,000 clones; just over 85% were seen once. Sequenced sample: peripheral blood. These TCRs come from a man in his 60s with acute or convalescent COVID-19.

The J gene is TRBJ2-3, the V gene TRBV6-4; 11 positions agree with TRBD2. The CDR3 is 15 residues long. Germline assignment: CDR1 MRHNA and CDR2 SNTAGT. Trimming took 5 bases from V and 5 from J; bases not matched to a gene: 6. DNA for the CDR3: TGTGCCAGCAGTTTTTCCGGACTAGCGGGAGATACGCAGTATTTT. Amino acids: CASSFSGLAGDTQYF.

The chain employs TRBV18 and TRBJ1-3; D is ambiguous. V lost 3 bases, J lost 0 bases, and 3 bases lay in between. Germline CDR1 KGHSH, CDR2 LQKENI. CDR3 length: 13 amino acids. CDR3: CASSPSSGNTIYF. CDR3 DNA sequence: TGTGCCAGCTCACCGAGCTCTGGAAACACCATATATTTT.

This chain connects TRBV3-1 (or the pseudogene TRBV3-2) to TRBJ1-1; 7 bases agree with TRBD1. Trimming cost V 4 bases and J 1 base; bases outside gene matches: 6. Germline CDR1 is LGHDT and CDR2 is YNNKEL (reference sequence). CDR3 size: 15 residues. The CDR3 spells CASSPTGSTNTEAFF. The CDR3 DNA reads TGTGCCAGCAGCCCGACAGGGTCTACGAACACTGAAGCTTTCTTT.

The chain uses TRBV5-1 and TRBJ1-1; D is unresolved. Germline assignment: CDR1 SGHRS and CDR2 YFSETQ. V lost 0 bases, J lost 9 bases, and 12 bases lay in between. The CDR3 is 13 amino acids. The CDR3 sequence is CASSLESGEQAFF. CDR3 bases: TGCGCCAGCAGCTTGGAATCGGGAGAACAAGCTTTCTTT.

The chain uses TRBV19 and TRBJ2-1; 7 positions match TRBD2. There are 14 residues in the CDR3. The germline gives CDR1 LNHDA, CDR2 SQIVND (reference sequence). The CDR3 region is CMLAATIAYNEQFF. DNA of the CDR3: TGTATGCTAGCGGCAACTATCGCCTACAATGAGCAGTTCTTC.

The V call is TRBV18, the J call TRBJ2-4; D uncertain. Germline lookup yields CDR1 KGHSH and CDR2 LQKENI. The CDR3 spans 15 residues. Trimming stripped 1 base from V and 2 bases from J, with 9 bases between. CDR3 sequence (DNA): TGTGCCAGCTCACCACAGCTCTCGTCCAAAAACATTCAGTACTTC. Its translation: CASSPQLSSKNIQYF.

This clone occurred a few times. The genes are TRBV3-1 (or the pseudogene TRBV3-2) and TRBJ2-7; 9 nucleotides line up with TRBD1. V shed 4 bases and J 4 bases; nucleotides not matched to a gene: 11. The germline V gene has CDR1 LGHDT and CDR2 YNNKEL (reference sequence). The CDR3 has 16 residues. The CDR3 protein is CASSPAPGQGSYEQYF. In nucleotides, the CDR3 is TGTGCCAGCAGCCCCGCCCCGGGACAGGGTTCTTACGAGCAGTACTTC.

The rearrangement links TRBV12-5 to TRBJ2-2; D is perhaps TRBD2 (5 bases). Germline V gene lookup returns CDR1 LGHNT and CDR2 FRNRAP. The CDR3 is 10 amino acids. The CDR3 protein is CAPTGGELFF. The CDR3 DNA sequence: TGTGCCCCAACGGGAGGGGAGCTGTTTTTT.

This rearrangement joins TRBV5-1 to TRBJ2-3; 7 positions agree with TRBD1. J was trimmed by 0 bases and V by 4 bases; bases with no gene match: 11. Germline assignment: CDR1 SGHRS and CDR2 YFSETQ. This CDR3 comprises 17 residues. The CDR3, as DNA: TGCGCCAGCAGCCTGACAGGGCTAATTCCTAGCACAGATACGCAGTATTTT. Its protein product is CASSLTGLIPSTDTQYF.

The V and J genes are TRBV4-1 and TRBJ2-1; TRBD2 aligns across 9 bases. Trimming took 4 bases from V and 2 from J; bases not matched to a gene: 6. CDR3 size: 16 residues. Per germline, CDR1 MGHRA and CDR2 YSYEKL. The CDR3 spells CASSPSPSGTYNEQFF. CDR3 bases: TGCGCCAGCAGCCCTAGTCCTAGCGGGACCTACAATGAGCAGTTCTTC.

The chain has TRBV28 and TRBJ2-5, with 9 bases that match TRBD2. The CDR3 length is 15 residues. Germline V gene data show CDR1 as MDHEN and CDR2 as SYDVKM. V shed 2 bases, J shed 1 base, and the junction held 2 bases outside the gene matches. CDR3 sequence (DNA): TGTGCCAGCAGTTTAGTGCGGGAGGGCCAAGAGACCCAGTACTTC. Translation: CASSLVREGQETQYF.

The chain uses TRBV5-1 and TRBJ1-6, with D tentatively TRBD1 (6 bases). Germline loops: CDR1 SGHRS, CDR2 YFSETQ. This CDR3 is built from 16 residues. Trimming pared 0 bases from V and 7 bases from J, leaving 14 bases between. CDR3 sequence (DNA): TGCGCCAGCAGCTTGGAGGCAGGGGTGGCGAATTCACCCCTCCACTTT. Translated: CASSLEAGVANSPLHF.

This chain uses TRBV19 with TRBJ2-5; weak D call: TRBD2 (5 bases). The CDR3 totals 14 residues. The V and J ends lost 5 bases and 2 bases respectively, with 12 bases between them. Germline lookup yields CDR1 LNHDA and CDR2 SQIVND (reference sequence). In DNA, the CDR3 is TGTGCCAGTAGTGGCAACACTAGACAAGAGACCCAGTACTTC. Protein sequence: CASSGNTRQETQYF.

The J gene is TRBJ2-1, the V gene TRBV6-1, with TRBD2 matching 12 bases. V lost 2 bases, J lost 4 bases, and 3 bases stayed unmatched. This CDR3 comprises 16 residues. The germline CDR1 and CDR2 sequences are MNHNS and SASEGT. CDR3: CASSERLAGGYNEQFF. In DNA form, the CDR3 reads TGTGCCAGCAGTGAACGTCTAGCGGGAGGGTACAATGAGCAGTTCTTC.

The chain couples TRBV4-1 to TRBJ2-7; the D gene is possibly TRBD1 (7 bases). The CDR3 contains 15 residues. Germline V gives CDR1 MGHRA, CDR2 YSYEKL. V dropped 2 bases and J dropped 6 bases, with 17 bases sitting between them. The CDR3 is CASSQTPGGLSEQYF. The CDR3 nucleotides read TGCGCCAGCAGCCAAACCCCAGGGGGACTTAGCGAGCAGTACTTC.

J is TRBJ2-1 and V is TRBV12-1; TRBD2 is the table's D call, not checked against the DNA. TRBV12-1 corresponds to a pseudogene. CDR3 length: 16 residues. The CDR3 DNA follows: TGTGCCAGCAGCTTTGCGGGACTAGCGGCCTTCAATGAGCAGTTCTTC. It yields the protein CASSFAGLAAFNEQFF.

The genes are TRBV7-6 and TRBJ2-2, with 8 bases identical to TRBD2. The germline gives CDR1 SGHVS, CDR2 FNYEAQ. CDR3 length equals 16 residues. The V segment lost 4 bases and the J segment 6 bases; nucleotides outside the gene matches: 10. CDR3: CASSSGGGRRSGELFF. The CDR3 DNA is TGTGCCAGCAGCTCCGGGGGCGGGAGGCGGTCCGGGGAGCTGTTTTTT. The complete variable domain, with remaining parts taken from reference TRBV7-6 and TRBJ2-2, reads GAGVSQSPRYKVTKRGQDVALRCDPISGHVSLYWYRQALGQGPEFLTYFNYEAQQDKSGLPNDRFSAERPEGSISTLTIQRTEQRDSAMYRCASSSGGGRRSGELFFGEGSRLTVL.

The rearrangement joins TRBV5-4 to TRBJ1-1; 7 bases fit TRBD1. There are 14 residues in the CDR3. In germline, CDR1 is SGHNT, CDR2 YYREEE (reference sequence). Germline trimming cut 0 bases from V and 6 bases from J; bases unmatched to any gene: 5. This chain's CDR3 is CASSLVQGGAEAFF. DNA of the CDR3: TGTGCCAGCAGCTTGGTCCAGGGGGGTGCTGAAGCTTTCTTT. Combining the CDR3 with reference TRBV5-4 and TRBJ1-1 gives the whole variable domain ETGVTQSPTHLIKTRGQQVTLRCSSQSGHNTVSWYQQALGQGPQFIFQYYREEENGRGNFPPRFSGLQFPNYSSELNVNALELDDSALYLCASSLVQGGAEAFFGQGTRLTVV.